These 17 T cell receptor beta chains share one sample of origin, sequenced in a study of cytomegalovirus exposure and HLA in healthy donors. PCR used 60 Vbeta primers and 13 Jbeta primers. Using immunoSEQ multiplex PCR, the repertoire was profiled, and TCRdb retains in-frame clones only, with some absent. This repertoire shows about 120,000 clones, about 11% found once; its top ten account for 4.6%. Input material: PBMCs. The receptors shown here come from a woman aged 18-35 years in good health and CMV-seropositive.

This clone was seen a handful of times. The chain links TRBV6-1 to TRBJ2-2, with 8 bases matching TRBD1. The V and J ends lost 7 bases and 6 bases, in that order; junction bases with no gene match: 10. The CDR3 is 15 amino acids. CDR1 and CDR2 from the germline V gene are MNHNS and SASEGT. Here the CDR3 DNA reads TGTGCCAGCACCCTAGGACAGGGTGTCGCCGGGGAGCTGTTTTTT. Translated, it gives CASTLGQGVAGELFF.

The V and J genes are TRBV28 and TRBJ2-1, with TRBD2 matching 8 bases. Germline-derived CDR1 and CDR2 are MDHEN and SYDVKM. The CDR3 runs to 18 residues. V lost 2 bases, J lost 1 base, and 10 bases stayed unmatched. CDR3 protein: CASSLTSPGGPSYNEQFF. For the CDR3, the DNA is TGTGCCAGCAGTTTAACATCGCCGGGAGGGCCGTCCTACAATGAGCAGTTCTTC. The whole variable domain, remainder taken from reference TRBV28 and TRBJ2-1, is DVKVTQSSRYLVKRTGEKVFLECVQDMDHENMFWYRQDPGLGLRLIYFSYDVKMKEKGDIPEGYSVSREKKERFSLILESASTNQTSMYLCASSLTSPGGPSYNEQFFGPGTRLTVL.

This clone came up a few times. The genes are TRBV5-1 and TRBJ2-7, with D possibly TRBD1 on 6 matching bases. V lost 3 bases, J lost 6 bases, and 16 bases lay in between. Germline V gives CDR1 SGHRS, CDR2 YFSETQ. The CDR3 extends over 14 amino acids. The CDR3 sequence: CASSSRGSPIEQYF. CDR3 bases: TGCGCCAGCAGCTCCAGGGGCTCTCCAATCGAGCAGTACTTC.

This chain connects TRBV29-1 to TRBJ1-1; D may be TRBD1 (5 bases). The CDR3 length is 18 residues. Deletions cut 7 bases from V and 0 bases from J, with 27 bases between. The V gene's germline CDR1 is SQVTM and CDR2 ANQGSEA. CDR3 in amino acids: CSAESSGAAGIMNTEAFF. The CDR3 coding sequence is TGCAGCGCCGAAAGTTCTGGGGCGGCCGGCATCATGAACACTGAAGCTTTCTTT.

This CDR3 reads CASSWTSGSTDTQYF. CDR3 coding DNA: TGTGCCAGCAGCTGGACTAGCGGAAGCACAGATACGCAGTATTTT. The V and J genes are TRBV6-1 and TRBJ2-3; 10 bases agree with TRBD2. V shed 6 bases and J 0 bases; nucleotides not matched to a gene: 3. Per the germline V gene, CDR1 is MNHNS and CDR2 is SASEGT. This CDR3 has 15 residues.

The table lists this clone with a few counts. The chain couples TRBV6-6 to TRBJ1-2; D is unclear. This CDR3 has 12 amino acids. V was cut by 7 bases and J by 8 bases, with 14 bases left in between. CDR1 is MNHNY, CDR2 SVGAGI, per germline (reference sequence). CDR3 DNA sequence: TGTGCCAGCAAACTACCTCTCCTCGGCTACACCTTC. Residues: CASKLPLLGYTF.

The V call is TRBV7-9, the J call TRBJ1-4, with unresolved D. The CDR3 length is 10 residues. From germline, CDR1 is SEHNR and CDR2 FQNEAQ (reference sequence). V was trimmed by 9 bases and J by 8 bases, leaving 7 bases between them. In DNA form, the CDR3 reads TGTGCCAGAAGAGGCGAAAAACTGTTTTTT. Its protein product is CARRGEKLFF.

The chain combines TRBV7-8 with TRBJ2-1; 8 bases fit TRBD2. This CDR3 has 15 amino acids. With 4 bases clipped from V and 0 bases from J, the junction kept 2 bases outside the gene matches. Germline V gene data show CDR1 as SGHVS and CDR2 as FQNEAQ. The CDR3 loop reads CASSSTSVSYNEQFF. The DNA of the CDR3 is TGTGCCAGCAGCTCGACTAGCGTCTCCTACAATGAGCAGTTCTTC.

This rearrangement joins TRBV7-8 to TRBJ2-1; 10 bases agree with TRBD2. This CDR3 is 15 amino acids long. Trimming at V came to 7 bases and at J to 5 bases, leaving 8 bases not matched to a gene. Germline-derived CDR1 and CDR2 are SGHVS and FQNEAQ. The CDR3, as DNA: TGTGCCAGCAAAAAGCGGGAGGGCTCTGACAATGAGCAGTTCTTC. This translates into CASKKREGSDNEQFF. The full variable domain, in which reference TRBV7-8 and TRBJ2-1 provide the parts outside the CDR3, is GAGVSQSPRYKVAKRGQDVALRCDPISGHVSLFWYQQALGQGPEFLTYFQNEAQLDKSGLPSDRFFAERPEGSVSTLKIQRTQQEDSAVYLCASKKREGSDNEQFFGPGTRLTVL.

This clone was seen more than once but under ten times. V is TRBV29-1 and J is TRBJ2-2, with 14 bases fitting TRBD2. The V and J ends lost 6 bases and 6 bases, in that order; junction bases with no gene match: 6. Per the germline V gene, CDR1 is SQVTM and CDR2 is ANQGSEA. The CDR3 totals 15 residues. The CDR3 protein is CSVGTSGSFAGELFF. The CDR3 DNA follows: TGCAGCGTGGGGACTAGCGGGAGTTTCGCCGGGGAGCTGTTTTTT.

This rearrangement joins TRBV28 to TRBJ2-2, with 12 bases identical to TRBD2. Germline values: CDR1 MDHEN, CDR2 SYDVKM. The length of the CDR3 is 16 residues. Losses at the gene ends were 2 bases for V and 6 bases for J; bases not matched to a gene: 4. This CDR3 reads CASSLLTSGRSGELFF. The CDR3 DNA sequence: TGTGCCAGCAGTTTACTTACTAGCGGGAGGTCCGGGGAGCTGTTTTTT. The whole variable domain, remainder taken from reference TRBV28 and TRBJ2-2, is DVKVTQSSRYLVKRTGEKVFLECVQDMDHENMFWYRQDPGLGLRLIYFSYDVKMKEKGDIPEGYSVSREKKERFSLILESASTNQTSMYLCASSLLTSGRSGELFFGEGSRLTVL.

The chain uses TRBV11-2 and TRBJ2-3; 8 bases are a match to TRBD1. V lost 4 bases, J lost 0 bases, and 3 bases stayed unmatched. The CDR3 length is 15 residues. Germline V gene lookup returns CDR1 SGHAT and CDR2 FQNNGV. CDR3 DNA sequence: TGTGCCAGCAGCTCTGGACAGGGTAGCACAGATACGCAGTATTTT. This gives the protein CASSSGQGSTDTQYF.

The V call is TRBV4-2, the J call TRBJ1-2; maybe TRBD1 (5 bases). Germline V CDR1 and CDR2: LGHNA, YNFKEQ. The CDR3 totals 15 residues. V shed 0 bases and J shed 4 bases, with 12 bases lying between them. CDR3 bases: TGTGCCAGCAGCCAAGACTCGGACAAGTTCTATGGCTACACCTTC. It is translated as CASSQDSDKFYGYTF.

This clone was picked up a small number of times. The genes are TRBV7-9 and TRBJ1-2; no firm D call. CDR1 SEHNR and CDR2 FQNEAQ come from the germline V gene (reference sequence). V lost 8 bases, J lost 0 bases, and 16 bases lay in between. CDR3 length equals 15 residues. In DNA, the CDR3 is TGTGCCAGCTCCATAGACACAACAACTAACTATGGCTACACCTTC. It translates to CASSIDTTTNYGYTF.

This clone was recorded a few times. The chain carries TRBV28 and TRBJ2-7, with 8 bases that match TRBD1. The CDR3 is made up of 14 amino acids. J lost 1 base, V lost 7 bases, and 6 bases had no gene match. Germline V gene lookup returns CDR1 MDHEN and CDR2 SYDVKM. CDR3 sequence (DNA): TGTGCCAGCAAGGAACAGGGGGTATCCTACGAGCAGTACTTC. It yields the protein CASKEQGVSYEQYF.

This chain uses TRBV29-1 with TRBJ1-2; tentatively, D is TRBD1 (6 bases). Trimming took off 6 bases at V and 4 bases at J, with 12 bases between the two ends. The germline V gene has CDR1 SQVTM and CDR2 ANQGSEA. The CDR3 length is 12 residues. This CDR3 reads CSVSDSLYGYTF. DNA for the CDR3: TGCAGCGTCTCGGACAGCCTCTATGGCTACACCTTC.

This clone was picked up a small number of times. The CDR3 nucleotides read TGCGCCAGCAGCAAGGGAGTAGTTGAAGAGACCCAGTACTTC. Residues: CASSKGVVEETQYF. The J gene is TRBJ2-5, the V gene TRBV5-1; D is perhaps TRBD2 (5 bases). Trimming cost V 4 bases and J 3 bases, with 13 bases left between them. This CDR3 spans 14 amino acids. Per germline, CDR1 SGHRS and CDR2 YFSETQ.